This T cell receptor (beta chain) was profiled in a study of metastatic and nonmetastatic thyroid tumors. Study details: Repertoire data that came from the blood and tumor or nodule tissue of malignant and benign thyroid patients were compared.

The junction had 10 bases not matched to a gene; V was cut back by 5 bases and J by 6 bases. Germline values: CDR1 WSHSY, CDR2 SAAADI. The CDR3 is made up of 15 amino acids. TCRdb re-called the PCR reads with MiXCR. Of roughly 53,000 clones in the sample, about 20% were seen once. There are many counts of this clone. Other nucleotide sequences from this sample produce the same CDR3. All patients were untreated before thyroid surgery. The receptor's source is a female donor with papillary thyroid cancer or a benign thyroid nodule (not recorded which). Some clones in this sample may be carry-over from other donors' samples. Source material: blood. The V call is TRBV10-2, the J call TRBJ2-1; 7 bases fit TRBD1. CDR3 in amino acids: CASSNLQGSGNEQFF. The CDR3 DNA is TGCGCCAGCAGTAACTTACAGGGGTCAGGCAATGAGCAGTTCTTC.